This TCR beta chain was observed in a study of Graves' ophthalmopathy and Graves' hyperthyroidism. Overall study findings and caveats: The model reached roughly 71% sensitivity and around 74% specificity for predicting ophthalmopathy progression.

With respect to this clonotype: Its target is not known.

Ineligible for inclusion were patients with other autoimmune diseases, uncontrolled infections, pregnancy or lactation. The V gene lost 7 bases and the J gene lost 7 bases, with 16 bases spanning the gap. The CDR3 sequence is 12 residues long. Germline CDR1 and CDR2: SQVTM and ANQGSEA. Amplification of TCR beta CDR3 regions used RNA transcripts. RT-PCR in the first round used HTBI primers; a second-round multiplex PCR followed. Each CDR3 protein gets one entry after TCRdb re-called the multiplex PCR reads with MiXCR. The data hold hundreds of thousands of distinct CDR3 sequences, with around 40% observed a single time.

This sequence was found in an adult man with Graves' ophthalmopathy. The gene calls are TRBV29-1 and TRBJ1-2; tentatively, D is TRBD1 (6 bases). The sequenced material came from peripheral blood. CDR3 nucleotide sequence: TGCAGCGGGGGGGCAGCGGGACGTGGCTACACCTTC. Translated, it gives CSGGAAGRGYTF.